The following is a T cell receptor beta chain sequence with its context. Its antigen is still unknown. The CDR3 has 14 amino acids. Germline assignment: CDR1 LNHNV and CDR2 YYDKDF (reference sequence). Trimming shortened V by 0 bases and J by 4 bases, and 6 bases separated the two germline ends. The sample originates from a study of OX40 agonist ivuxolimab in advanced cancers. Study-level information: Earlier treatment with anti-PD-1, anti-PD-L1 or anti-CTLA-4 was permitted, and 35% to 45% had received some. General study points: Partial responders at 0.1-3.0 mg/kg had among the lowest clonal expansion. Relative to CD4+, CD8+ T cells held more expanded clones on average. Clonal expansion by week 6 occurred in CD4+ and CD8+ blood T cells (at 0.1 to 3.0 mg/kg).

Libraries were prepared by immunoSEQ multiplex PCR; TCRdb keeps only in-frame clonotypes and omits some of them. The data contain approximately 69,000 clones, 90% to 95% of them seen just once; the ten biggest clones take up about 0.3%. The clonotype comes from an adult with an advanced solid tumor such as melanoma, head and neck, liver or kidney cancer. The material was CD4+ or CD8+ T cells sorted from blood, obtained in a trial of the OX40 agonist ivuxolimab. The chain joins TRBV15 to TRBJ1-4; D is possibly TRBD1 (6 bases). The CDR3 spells CATSREQGNEKLFF. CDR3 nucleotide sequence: TGTGCCACCAGCAGAGAACAGGGTAATGAAAAACTGTTTTTT.